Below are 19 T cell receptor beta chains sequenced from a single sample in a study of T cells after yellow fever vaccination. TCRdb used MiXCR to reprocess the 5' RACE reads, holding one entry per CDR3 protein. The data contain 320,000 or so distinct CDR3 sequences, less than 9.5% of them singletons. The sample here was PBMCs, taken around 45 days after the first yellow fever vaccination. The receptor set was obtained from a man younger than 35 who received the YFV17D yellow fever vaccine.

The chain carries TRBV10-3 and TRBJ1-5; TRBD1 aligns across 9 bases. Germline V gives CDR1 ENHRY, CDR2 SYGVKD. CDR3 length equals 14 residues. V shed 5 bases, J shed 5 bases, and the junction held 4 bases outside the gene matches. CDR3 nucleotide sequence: TGTGCCATCAGTAAGGACAGGGGAGATCAGCCCCAGCATTTT. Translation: CAISKDRGDQPQHF.

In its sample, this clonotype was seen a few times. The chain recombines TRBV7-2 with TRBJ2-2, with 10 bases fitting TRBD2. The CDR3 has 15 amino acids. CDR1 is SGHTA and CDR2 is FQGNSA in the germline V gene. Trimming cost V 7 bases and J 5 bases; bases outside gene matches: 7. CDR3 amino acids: CASKKRGGLTGELFF. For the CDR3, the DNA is TGTGCCAGCAAGAAGCGGGGGGGCCTTACCGGGGAGCTGTTTTTT.

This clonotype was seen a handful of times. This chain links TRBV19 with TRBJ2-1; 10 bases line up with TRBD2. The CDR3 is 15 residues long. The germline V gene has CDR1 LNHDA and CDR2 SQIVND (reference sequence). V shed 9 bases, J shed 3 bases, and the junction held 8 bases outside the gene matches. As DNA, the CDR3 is TGTGCCAGCAAGGCAGCGGGGGGGCACTACAATGAGCAGTTCTTC. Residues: CASKAAGGHYNEQFF.

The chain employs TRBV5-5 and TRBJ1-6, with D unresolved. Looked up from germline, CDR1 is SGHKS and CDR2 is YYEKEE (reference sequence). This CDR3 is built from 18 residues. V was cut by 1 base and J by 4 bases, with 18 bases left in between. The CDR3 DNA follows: TGTGCCAGCAGCTTGATCGGCGGACCCAGAGTATATAATTCACCCCTCCACTTT. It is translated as CASSLIGGPRVYNSPLHF. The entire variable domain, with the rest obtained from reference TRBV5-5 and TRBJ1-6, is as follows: DAGVTQSPTHLIKTRGQQVTLRCSPISGHKSVSWYQQVLGQGPQFIFQYYEKEERGRGNFPDRFSARQFPNYSSELNVNALLLGDSALYLCASSLIGGPRVYNSPLHFGNGTRLTVT.

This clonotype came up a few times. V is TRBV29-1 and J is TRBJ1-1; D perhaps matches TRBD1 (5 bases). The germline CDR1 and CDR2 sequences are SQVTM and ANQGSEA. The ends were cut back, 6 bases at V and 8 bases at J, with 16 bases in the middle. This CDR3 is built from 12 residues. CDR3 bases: TGCAGCGTGGGGGGTGGGTTTCCGGAAGCTTTCTTT. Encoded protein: CSVGGGFPEAFF.

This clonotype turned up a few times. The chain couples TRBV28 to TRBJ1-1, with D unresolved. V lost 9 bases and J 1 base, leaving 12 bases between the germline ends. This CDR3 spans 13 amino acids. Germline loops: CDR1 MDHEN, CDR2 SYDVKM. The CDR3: CASRAPWNTEAFF. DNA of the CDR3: TGTGCCAGTAGGGCGCCCTGGAACACTGAAGCTTTCTTT.

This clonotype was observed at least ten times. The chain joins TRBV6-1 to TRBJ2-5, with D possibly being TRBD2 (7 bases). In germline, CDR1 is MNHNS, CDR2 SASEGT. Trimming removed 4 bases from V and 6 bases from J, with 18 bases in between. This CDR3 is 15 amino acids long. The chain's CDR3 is CASSAVSGGQKTQYF. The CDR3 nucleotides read TGTGCCAGCAGTGCCGTTTCCGGGGGGCAGAAGACCCAGTACTTC.

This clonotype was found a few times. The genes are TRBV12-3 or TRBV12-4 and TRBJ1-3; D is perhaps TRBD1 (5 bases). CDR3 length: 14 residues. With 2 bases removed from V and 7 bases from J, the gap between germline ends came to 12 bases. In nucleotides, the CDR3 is TGTGCCAGCAGTTTAATGGGACCCAGGAACACCATATATTTT. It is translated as CASSLMGPRNTIYF.

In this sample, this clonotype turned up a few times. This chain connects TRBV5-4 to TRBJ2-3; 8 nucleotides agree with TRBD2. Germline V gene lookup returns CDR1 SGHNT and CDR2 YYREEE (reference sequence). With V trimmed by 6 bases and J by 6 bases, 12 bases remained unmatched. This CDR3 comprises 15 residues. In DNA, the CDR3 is TGTGCCAGCAAACCAGCGGGGGTCCTCACTGATACGCAGTATTTT. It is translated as CASKPAGVLTDTQYF.

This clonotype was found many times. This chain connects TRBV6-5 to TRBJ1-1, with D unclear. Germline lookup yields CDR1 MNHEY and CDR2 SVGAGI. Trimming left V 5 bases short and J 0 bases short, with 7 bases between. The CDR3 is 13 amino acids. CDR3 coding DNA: TGTGCCAGCAGTCACCACTTGAACACTGAAGCTTTCTTT. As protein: CASSHHLNTEAFF.

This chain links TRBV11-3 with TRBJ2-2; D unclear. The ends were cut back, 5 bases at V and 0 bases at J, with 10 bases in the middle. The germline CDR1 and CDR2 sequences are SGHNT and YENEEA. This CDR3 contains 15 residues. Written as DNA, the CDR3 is TGTGCCAGCAGCCCCGGCGACGCGAACACCGGGGAGCTGTTTTTT. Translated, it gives CASSPGDANTGELFF.

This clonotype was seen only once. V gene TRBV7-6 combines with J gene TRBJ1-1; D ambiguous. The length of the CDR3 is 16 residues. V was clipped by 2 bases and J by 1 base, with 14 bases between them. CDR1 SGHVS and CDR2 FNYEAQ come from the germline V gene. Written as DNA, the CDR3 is TGTGCCAGCAGCTTATCCAATGGGTTACAGAACACTGAAGCTTTCTTT. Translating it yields CASSLSNGLQNTEAFF.

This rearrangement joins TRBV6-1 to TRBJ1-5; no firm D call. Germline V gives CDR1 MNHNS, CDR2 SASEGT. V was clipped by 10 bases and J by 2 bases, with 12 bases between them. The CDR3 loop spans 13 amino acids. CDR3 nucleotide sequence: TGTGCCACCCTCCCCCCGGGCAATCAGCCCCAGCATTTT. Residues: CATLPPGNQPQHF.

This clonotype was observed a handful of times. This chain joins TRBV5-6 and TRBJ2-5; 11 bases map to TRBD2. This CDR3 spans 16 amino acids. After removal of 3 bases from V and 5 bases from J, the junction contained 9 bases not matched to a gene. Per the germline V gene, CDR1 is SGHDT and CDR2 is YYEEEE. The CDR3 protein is CASSSRLAGRRETQYF. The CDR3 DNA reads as TGTGCCAGCAGCTCTAGACTAGCGGGGAGAAGGGAGACCCAGTACTTC.

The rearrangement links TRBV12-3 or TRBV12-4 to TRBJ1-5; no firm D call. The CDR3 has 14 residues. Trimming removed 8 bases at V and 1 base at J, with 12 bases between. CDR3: CASSGAGSNQPQHF. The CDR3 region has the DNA TGTGCCAGCTCCGGTGCGGGAAGCAATCAGCCCCAGCATTTT.

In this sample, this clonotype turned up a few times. CDR3 in DNA: TGTGCCAGCACTACCGCGAGTGCAGGGACCTACGAGCAGTACGTC. Translated, it gives CASTTASAGTYEQYV. The genes are TRBV28 and TRBJ2-7; a weak D match, TRBD1 (5 bases). Germline V gene lookup returns CDR1 MDHEN and CDR2 SYDVKM. Trimming cost V 7 bases and J 2 bases, with 18 bases left between them. This CDR3 has 15 residues.

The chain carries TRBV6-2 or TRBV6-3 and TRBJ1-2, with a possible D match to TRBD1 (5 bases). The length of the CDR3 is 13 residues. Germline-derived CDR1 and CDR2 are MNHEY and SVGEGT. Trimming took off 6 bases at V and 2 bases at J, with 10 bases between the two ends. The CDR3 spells CASRRDLNYGYTF. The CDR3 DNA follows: TGTGCCAGCAGGAGGGACCTAAACTATGGCTACACCTTC.

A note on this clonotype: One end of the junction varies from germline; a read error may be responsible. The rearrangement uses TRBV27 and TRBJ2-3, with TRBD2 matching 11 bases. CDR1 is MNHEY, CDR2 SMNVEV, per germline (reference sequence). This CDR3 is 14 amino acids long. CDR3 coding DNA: TGTGCCAGCAGACTAGCGGGGGTTTTTGATACGCCGTATTTT. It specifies CASRLAGVFDTPYF.

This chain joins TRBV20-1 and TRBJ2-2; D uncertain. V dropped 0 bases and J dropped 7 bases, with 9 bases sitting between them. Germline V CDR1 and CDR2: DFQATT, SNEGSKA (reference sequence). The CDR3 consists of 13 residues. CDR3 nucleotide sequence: TGCAGTGCTAGAGATGACCCAGACGGGGAGCTGTTTTTT. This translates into CSARDDPDGELFF.